This T cell receptor beta chain was found in a study of immune characterization of retroperitoneal liposarcoma. From germline, CDR1 is MNHNS and CDR2 SASEGT. The CDR3 is made up of 14 amino acids. Trimming shortened V by 9 bases and J by 6 bases, and 18 bases separated the two germline ends. TCRdb re-analysed the PCR reads in MiXCR, keeping a single row per CDR3 protein. Among fewer than 7,500 distinct CDR3 sequences listed, approximately 30% were seen once. This clonotype is classed as medium-sized (0.01 to 0.1%). This sequence originates from a male donor with retroperitoneal liposarcoma. The sequenced sample consisted of blood. This chain connects TRBV6-1 to TRBJ2-1, with D perhaps matching TRBD2 (6 bases). CDR3 bases: TGTGCCAGTAAGACGGGAGTCCCCCTCAATGAGCAGTTCTTC. Its translation: CASKTGVPLNEQFF.